Described below is a single TCR beta chain sequence and its context. Its target is unknown. This sample is part of a study of cytomegalovirus exposure and HLA in healthy donors. About the study: Earlier results showed roughly 110 million unique TCR beta sequences derived from roughly 180 million T cells.

Primers for the PCR totalled 60 Vbeta and 13 Jbeta. Produced via immunoSEQ multiplex PCR; TCRdb's table is partial and in-frame only. The data hold roughly 120,000 clones, with 75% to 85% observed a single time. Broader study findings: CMV serostatus stood as the only immune exposure information on hand. Whilst most TCR sequences proved rare, a subset of public TCRs occurred across many donors. When a later analysis compared HLA-associated TCR beta chains with equally common others, the HLA-associated chains turned out to be more clonally expanded and to have lower generation probabilities.

This TCR derives from a man in his forties in good health and CMV-seronegative. Sequencing was carried out using PBMCs.

Written as DNA, the CDR3 is TGTGCCAGCAGCTTTATTCTCACCGGGGAGCTGTTTTTT. Amino acids: CASSFILTGELFF. V and J are TRBV7-2 and TRBJ2-2; the D is unclear. Trimming took 3 bases from V and 4 from J, leaving 6 bases between them. CDR1 is SGHTA, CDR2 FQGNSA, per germline. CDR3 length: 13 residues.